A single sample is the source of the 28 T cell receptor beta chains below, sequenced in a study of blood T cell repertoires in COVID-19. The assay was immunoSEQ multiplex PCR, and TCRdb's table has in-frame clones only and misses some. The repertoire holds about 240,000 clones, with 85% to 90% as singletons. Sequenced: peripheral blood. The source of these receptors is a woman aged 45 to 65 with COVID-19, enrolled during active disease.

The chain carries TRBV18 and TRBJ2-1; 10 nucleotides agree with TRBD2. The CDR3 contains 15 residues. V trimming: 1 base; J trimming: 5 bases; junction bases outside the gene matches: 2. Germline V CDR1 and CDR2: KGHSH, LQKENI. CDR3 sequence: CASSPRAGGDNEQFF. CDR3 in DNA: TGTGCCAGCTCACCACGAGCGGGGGGGGACAATGAGCAGTTCTTC. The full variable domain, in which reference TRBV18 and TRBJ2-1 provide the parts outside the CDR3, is NAGVMQNPRHLVRRRGQEARLRCSPMKGHSHVYWYRQLPEEGLKFMVYLQKENIIDESGMPKERFSAEFPKEGPSILRIQQVVRGDSAAYFCASSPRAGGDNEQFFGPGTRLTVL.

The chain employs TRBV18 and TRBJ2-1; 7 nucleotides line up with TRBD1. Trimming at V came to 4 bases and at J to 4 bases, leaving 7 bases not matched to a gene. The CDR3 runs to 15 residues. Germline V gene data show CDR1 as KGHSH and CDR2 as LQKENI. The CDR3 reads CASSQSKGAYNEQFF. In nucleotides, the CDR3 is TGTGCCAGCTCACAATCCAAGGGGGCATACAATGAGCAGTTCTTC.

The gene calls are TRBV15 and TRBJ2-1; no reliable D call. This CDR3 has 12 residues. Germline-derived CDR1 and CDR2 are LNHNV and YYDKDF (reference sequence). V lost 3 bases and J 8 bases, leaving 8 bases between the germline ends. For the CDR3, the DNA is TGTGCCACCAGCAGTTTTGGAGATGAGCAGTTCTTC. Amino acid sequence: CATSSFGDEQFF. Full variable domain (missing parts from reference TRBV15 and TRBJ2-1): DAMVIQNPRYQVTQFGKPVTLSCSQTLNHNVMYWYQQKSSQAPKLLFHYYDKDFNNEADTPDNFQSRRPNTSFCFLDIRSPGLGDTAMYLCATSSFGDEQFFGPGTRLTVL.

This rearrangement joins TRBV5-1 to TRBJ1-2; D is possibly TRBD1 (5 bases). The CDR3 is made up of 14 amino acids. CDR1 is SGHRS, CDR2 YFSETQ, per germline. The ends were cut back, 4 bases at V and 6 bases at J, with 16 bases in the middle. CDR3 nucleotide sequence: TGCGCCAGCAGCCTTGGGGCCCTGTTGGATGGCTACACCTTC. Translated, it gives CASSLGALLDGYTF. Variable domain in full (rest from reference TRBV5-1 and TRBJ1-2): KAGVTQTPRYLIKTRGQQVTLSCSPISGHRSVSWYQQTPGQGLQFLFEYFSETQRNKGNFPGRFSGRQFSNSRSEMNVSTLELGDSALYLCASSLGALLDGYTFGSGTRLTVV.

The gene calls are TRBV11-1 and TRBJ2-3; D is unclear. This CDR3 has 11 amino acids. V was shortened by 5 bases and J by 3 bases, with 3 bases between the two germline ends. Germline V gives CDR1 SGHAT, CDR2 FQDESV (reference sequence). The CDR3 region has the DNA TGTGCCAGCAGCCGTACAGATACGCAGTATTTT. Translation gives CASSRTDTQYF.

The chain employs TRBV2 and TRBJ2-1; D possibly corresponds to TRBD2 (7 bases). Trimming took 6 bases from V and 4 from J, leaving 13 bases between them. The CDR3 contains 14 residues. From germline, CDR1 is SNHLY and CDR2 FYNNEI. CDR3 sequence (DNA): TGTGCCAGCAGGGGCGGGGGCCTTTACAATGAGCAGTTCTTC. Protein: CASRGGGLYNEQFF.

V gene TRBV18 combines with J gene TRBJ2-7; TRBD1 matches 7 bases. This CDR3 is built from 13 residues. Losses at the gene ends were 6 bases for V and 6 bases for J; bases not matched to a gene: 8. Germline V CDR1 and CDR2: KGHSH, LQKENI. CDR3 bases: TGTGCCAGCTCCCCCAAGGGGGCGTTCGAGCAGTACTTC. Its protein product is CASSPKGAFEQYF.

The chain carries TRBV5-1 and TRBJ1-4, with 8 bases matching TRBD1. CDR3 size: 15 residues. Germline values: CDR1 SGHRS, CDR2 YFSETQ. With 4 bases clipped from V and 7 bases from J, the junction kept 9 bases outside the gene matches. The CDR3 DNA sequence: TGCGCCAGCAGCGCACAGACAGGGGAGGGTGAAAAACTGTTTTTT. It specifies CASSAQTGEGEKLFF.

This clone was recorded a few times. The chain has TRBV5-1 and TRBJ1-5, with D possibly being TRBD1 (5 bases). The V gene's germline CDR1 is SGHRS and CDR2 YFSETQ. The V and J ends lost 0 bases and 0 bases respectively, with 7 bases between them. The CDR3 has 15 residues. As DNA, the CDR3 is TGCGCCAGCAGCTTGGGGGGGGATAGCAATCAGCCCCAGCATTTT. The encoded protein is CASSLGGDSNQPQHF.

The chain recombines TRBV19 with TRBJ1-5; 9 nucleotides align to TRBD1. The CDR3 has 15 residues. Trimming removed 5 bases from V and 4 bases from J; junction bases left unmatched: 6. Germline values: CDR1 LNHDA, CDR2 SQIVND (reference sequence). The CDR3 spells CASSPGQGSNQPQHF. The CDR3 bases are TGTGCCAGTAGTCCGGGACAGGGATCTAATCAGCCCCAGCATTTT.

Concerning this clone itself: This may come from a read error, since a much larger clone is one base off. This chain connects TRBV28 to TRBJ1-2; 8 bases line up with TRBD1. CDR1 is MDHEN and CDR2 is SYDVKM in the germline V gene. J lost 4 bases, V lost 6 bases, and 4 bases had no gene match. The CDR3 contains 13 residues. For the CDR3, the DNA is TGTGCCAGCAGCCCTACAGGGGGCTATGGCTACACCTTC. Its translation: CASSPTGGYGYTF.

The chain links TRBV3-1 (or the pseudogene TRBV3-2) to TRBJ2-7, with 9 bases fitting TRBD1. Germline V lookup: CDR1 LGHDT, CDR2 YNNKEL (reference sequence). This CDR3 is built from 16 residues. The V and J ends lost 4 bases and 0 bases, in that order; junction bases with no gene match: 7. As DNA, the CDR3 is TGTGCCAGCAGCCCGGACAGGGGTCCCATCTCCTACGAGCAGTACTTC. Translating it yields CASSPDRGPISYEQYF.

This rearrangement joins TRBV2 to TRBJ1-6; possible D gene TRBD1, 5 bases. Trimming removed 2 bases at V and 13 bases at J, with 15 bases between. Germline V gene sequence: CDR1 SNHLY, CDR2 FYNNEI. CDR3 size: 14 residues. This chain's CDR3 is CASSESREKVPLHF. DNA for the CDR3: TGTGCCAGCAGTGAAAGCAGGGAAAAGGTTCCCCTCCACTTT.

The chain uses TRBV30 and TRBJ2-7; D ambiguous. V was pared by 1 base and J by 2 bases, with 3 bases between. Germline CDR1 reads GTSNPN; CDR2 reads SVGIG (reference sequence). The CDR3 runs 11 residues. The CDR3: CAWSATYEQYF. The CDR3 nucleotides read TGTGCCTGGAGTGCAACCTACGAGCAGTACTTC.

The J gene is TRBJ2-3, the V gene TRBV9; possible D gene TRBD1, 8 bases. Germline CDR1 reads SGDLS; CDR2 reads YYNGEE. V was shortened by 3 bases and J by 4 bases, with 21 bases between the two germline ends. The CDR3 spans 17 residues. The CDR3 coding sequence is TGTGCCAGCAGCGGAACACTGACAGGGGAGGGCGCAGATACGCAGTATTTT. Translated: CASSGTLTGEGADTQYF.

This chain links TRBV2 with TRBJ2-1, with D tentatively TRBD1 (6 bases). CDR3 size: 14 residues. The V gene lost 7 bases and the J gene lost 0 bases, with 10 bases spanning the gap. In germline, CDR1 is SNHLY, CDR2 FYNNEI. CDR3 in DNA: TGTGCCAGCATAGAGGACAGCTCCTACAATGAGCAGTTCTTC. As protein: CASIEDSSYNEQFF.

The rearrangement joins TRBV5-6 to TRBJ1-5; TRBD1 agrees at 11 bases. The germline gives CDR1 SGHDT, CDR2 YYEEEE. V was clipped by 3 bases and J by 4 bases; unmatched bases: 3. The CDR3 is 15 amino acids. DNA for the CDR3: TGTGCCAGCAGCTCAGGGACAGGGGGAAATCAGCCCCAGCATTTT. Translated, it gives CASSSGTGGNQPQHF.

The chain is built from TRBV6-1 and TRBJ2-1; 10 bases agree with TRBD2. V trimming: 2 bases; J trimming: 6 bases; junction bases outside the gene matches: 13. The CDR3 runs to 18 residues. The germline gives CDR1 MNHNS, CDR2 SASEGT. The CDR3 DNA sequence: TGTGCCAGCAGTGAATCCCTCCTAGCGGGGGCCGGGGCCAATGAGCAGTTCTTC. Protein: CASSESLLAGAGANEQFF.

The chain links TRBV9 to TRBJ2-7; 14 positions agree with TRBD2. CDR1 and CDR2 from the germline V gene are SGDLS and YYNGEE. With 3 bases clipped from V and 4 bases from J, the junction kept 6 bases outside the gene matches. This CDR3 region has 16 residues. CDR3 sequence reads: CASSATSGGAVYEQYF. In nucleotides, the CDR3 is TGTGCCAGCAGCGCGACTAGCGGGGGGGCCGTGTACGAGCAGTACTTC.

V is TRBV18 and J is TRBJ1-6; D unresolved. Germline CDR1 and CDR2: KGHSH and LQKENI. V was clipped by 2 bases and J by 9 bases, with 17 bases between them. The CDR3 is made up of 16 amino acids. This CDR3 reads CASSPYLMGRISPLHF. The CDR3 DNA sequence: TGTGCCAGCTCACCATATCTTATGGGCAGAATTTCACCCCTCCACTTT.

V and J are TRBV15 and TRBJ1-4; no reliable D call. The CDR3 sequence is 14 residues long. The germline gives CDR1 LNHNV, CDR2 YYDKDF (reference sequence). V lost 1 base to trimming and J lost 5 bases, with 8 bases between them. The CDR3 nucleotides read TGTGCCACCAGCAGAGGAGGTCTGAATGAAAAACTGTTTTTT. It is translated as CATSRGGLNEKLFF.

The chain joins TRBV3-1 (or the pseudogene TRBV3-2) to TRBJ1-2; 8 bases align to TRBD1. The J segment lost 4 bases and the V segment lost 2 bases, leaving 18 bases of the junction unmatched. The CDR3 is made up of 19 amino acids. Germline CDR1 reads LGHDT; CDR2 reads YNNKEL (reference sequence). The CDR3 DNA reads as TGTGCCAGCAGCCAACTAGGGGGCCTGGCGGGACAGGACTTCTATGGCTACACCTTC. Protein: CASSQLGGLAGQDFYGYTF.

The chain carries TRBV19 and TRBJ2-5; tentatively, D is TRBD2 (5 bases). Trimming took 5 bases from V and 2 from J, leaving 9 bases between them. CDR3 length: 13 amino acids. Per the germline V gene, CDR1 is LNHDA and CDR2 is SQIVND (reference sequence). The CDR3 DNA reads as TGTGCCAGTAGTGTCGGACTTCAAGAGACCCAGTACTTC. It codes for CASSVGLQETQYF.

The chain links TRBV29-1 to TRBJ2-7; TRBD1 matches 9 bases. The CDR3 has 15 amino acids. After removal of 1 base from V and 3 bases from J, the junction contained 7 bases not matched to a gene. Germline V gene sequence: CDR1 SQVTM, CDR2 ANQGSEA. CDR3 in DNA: TGCAGCGTTGAAGTTACCGGGACAGGGAACTACGAGCAGTACTTC. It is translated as CSVEVTGTGNYEQYF.

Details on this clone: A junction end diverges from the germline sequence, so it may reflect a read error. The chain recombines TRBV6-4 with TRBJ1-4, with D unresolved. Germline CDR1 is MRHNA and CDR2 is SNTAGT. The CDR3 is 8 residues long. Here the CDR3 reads CASREGLF. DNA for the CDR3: TGTGCCAGCAGGGAGGGCCTTTTT.

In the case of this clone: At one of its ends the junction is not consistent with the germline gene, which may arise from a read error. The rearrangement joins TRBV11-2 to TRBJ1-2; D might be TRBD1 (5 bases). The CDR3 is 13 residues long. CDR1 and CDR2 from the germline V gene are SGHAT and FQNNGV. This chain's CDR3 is CASSPRDPGGFSF. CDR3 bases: TGTGCCAGCAGCCCCCGTGACCCCGGGGGGTTCTCCTTC.

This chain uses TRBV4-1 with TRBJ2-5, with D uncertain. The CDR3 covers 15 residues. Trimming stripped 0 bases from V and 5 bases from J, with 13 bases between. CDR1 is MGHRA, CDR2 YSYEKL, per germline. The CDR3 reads CASSQDAVPGETQYF. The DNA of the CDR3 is TGCGCCAGCAGCCAAGATGCCGTGCCCGGGGAGACCCAGTACTTC.

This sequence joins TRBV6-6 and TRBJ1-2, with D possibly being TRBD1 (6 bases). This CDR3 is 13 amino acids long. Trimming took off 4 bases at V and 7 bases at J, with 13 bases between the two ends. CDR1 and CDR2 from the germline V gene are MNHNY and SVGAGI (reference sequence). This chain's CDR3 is CASSSRQEVGYTF. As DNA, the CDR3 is TGTGCCAGCAGTTCTCGACAGGAGGTTGGCTACACCTTC.